This is a list of T cell receptor beta chains from one sample in a study of radiotherapy plus CTLA-4 blockade in lung cancer. Measured with immunoSEQ multiplex PCR; TCRdb has only the in-frame clones, and not every one. The sample contains 51,000 or so clones, about 72% of which appear only once. The sample here was peripheral blood, taken from a patient treated with radiotherapy plus ipilimumab. The receptors derive from a human donor with non-small cell lung cancer who had stable disease on radiotherapy plus ipilimumab. Each CDR3 is given with its conserved first and last residue. Each record gives: D gene, clone size, J gene, V gene, CDR3 DNA, CDR3 protein. D genes are given only for firm matches. Only part of the rows carry a size: once, few, many, or a class if the clone is expanded.

d_call: .
clone_size: .
j_call: TRBJ1-2
v_call: TRBV5-1
cdr3_nt: TGCGCCAGCAGCCCAATCCAGGGGCAACACGGCTACACCTTC
cdr3_aa: CASSPIQGQHGYTF

d_call: .
clone_size: .
j_call: TRBJ2-1
v_call: TRBV9
cdr3_nt: TGTGCCAGCAGCGTAGATGGGACACACAATGAGCAGTTCTTC
cdr3_aa: CASSVDGTHNEQFF

d_call: .
clone_size: once
j_call: TRBJ2-1
v_call: TRBV28
cdr3_nt: TGTGCCAGCAGTCTAAACAATGAGCAGTTCTTC
cdr3_aa: CASSLNNEQFF

d_call: .
clone_size: .
j_call: TRBJ1-1
v_call: TRBV5-1
cdr3_nt: TGCGCCAGCAGCTTGGTAACAGGGAAGGCCACTGAAGCTTTCTTT
cdr3_aa: CASSLVTGKATEAFF

d_call: .
clone_size: few
j_call: TRBJ1-6
v_call: TRBV27
cdr3_nt: TGTGCCAGCAGTTTAGTAGGGGGAGGGAGCTCCTATAATTCACCCCTCCACTTT
cdr3_aa: CASSLVGGGSSYNSPLHF

d_call: .
clone_size: .
j_call: TRBJ1-1
v_call: TRBV11-2
cdr3_nt: TGTGCCAGCAGCTTATTGGACACTGAAGCTTTCTTT
cdr3_aa: CASSLLDTEAFF

d_call: TRBD1
clone_size: .
j_call: TRBJ1-1
v_call: TRBV4-2
cdr3_nt: TGTGCCAGCAGCCAAGATGTATACAGGGGAAACACTGAAGCTTTCTTT
cdr3_aa: CASSQDVYRGNTEAFF

d_call: .
clone_size: few
j_call: TRBJ1-1
v_call: TRBV7-3
cdr3_nt: TGTGCCAGCAGCTTGGACAGAGACACTGAAGCTTTCTTT
cdr3_aa: CASSLDRDTEAFF

d_call: .
clone_size: few
j_call: TRBJ1-4
v_call: TRBV19
cdr3_nt: TGTGCCAGTAGTCGTACGTTTTCGGCTAATGAAAAACTGTTTTTT
cdr3_aa: CASSRTFSANEKLFF

d_call: TRBD1
clone_size: .
j_call: TRBJ1-4
v_call: TRBV28
cdr3_nt: TGTGCCAGCAGCCCCCACCCACAGGGGGCTAGGGGTGAACTGTTTTTT
cdr3_aa: CASSPHPQGARGELFF

d_call: TRBD1
clone_size: .
j_call: TRBJ2-5
v_call: TRBV23-1
cdr3_nt: TGCGCCAGCAGTCAATTTGAGCCGGGACAGGGGGCGGGGGAGACCCAGTACTTC
cdr3_aa: CASSQFEPGQGAGETQYF

d_call: .
clone_size: .
j_call: TRBJ1-1
v_call: TRBV18
cdr3_nt: TGTGCCAGCTCACCACAGGCGGGGAAAGAAGCTTTCTTT
cdr3_aa: CASSPQAGKEAFF

d_call: .
clone_size: .
j_call: TRBJ1-3
v_call: TRBV19
cdr3_nt: TGTGCCAGTAGTACCCAAGACAGGATCGGAGGTTCAAACACCATATATTTT
cdr3_aa: CASSTQDRIGGSNTIYF

d_call: TRBD1
clone_size: .
j_call: TRBJ1-2
v_call: TRBV9
cdr3_nt: TGTGCCAGCAGCGGGCCGGGGACAGCTCTACCCTATGGCTACACCTTC
cdr3_aa: CASSGPGTALPYGYTF

d_call: .
clone_size: .
j_call: TRBJ1-5
v_call: TRBV5-4
cdr3_nt: TGTGCCAGCAGCTTGGGAGGGCTCGATCAGCCCCAGCATTTT
cdr3_aa: CASSLGGLDQPQHF

d_call: .
clone_size: .
j_call: TRBJ1-1
v_call: TRBV15
cdr3_nt: TGTGCCACCAGCAGAGATAAGTGGCGTCTGGACACTGAAGCTTTCTTT
cdr3_aa: CATSRDKWRLDTEAFF

d_call: TRBD1
clone_size: .
j_call: TRBJ1-1
v_call: TRBV6-5
cdr3_nt: TGTGCCAGCAGTAGGGACAGGATGATGAACACTGAAGCTTTCTTT
cdr3_aa: CASSRDRMMNTEAFF

d_call: TRBD1
clone_size: .
j_call: TRBJ1-5
v_call: TRBV18
cdr3_nt: TGTGCCAGCTCACCACGGGGACAGGGCGGCCAGCCCCAGCATTTT
cdr3_aa: CASSPRGQGGQPQHF

d_call: TRBD1
clone_size: .
j_call: TRBJ1-2
v_call: TRBV6-5
cdr3_nt: TGTGCCAGCAGTAGGGACAGATATGGCTACACCTTC
cdr3_aa: CASSRDRYGYTF

d_call: .
clone_size: .
j_call: TRBJ2-5
v_call: TRBV4-1
cdr3_nt: TGCGCCAGCAGCCAAGTTGTAACGGGGAACGCCCAGTACTTC
cdr3_aa: CASSQVVTGNAQYF

d_call: TRBD2
clone_size: once
j_call: TRBJ2-1
v_call: TRBV7-9
cdr3_nt: TGTGCCAGCAGCCGAGTTTCGGGGGGGAAGTATGAGCAGTTCTTC
cdr3_aa: CASSRVSGGKYEQFF

d_call: TRBD1
clone_size: .
j_call: TRBJ1-5
v_call: TRBV10-2
cdr3_nt: TGCGCCAGTGGGGACAGAAATAGCAATCAGCCCCAGCATTTT
cdr3_aa: CASGDRNSNQPQHF

d_call: .
clone_size: .
j_call: TRBJ2-1
v_call: TRBV7-3
cdr3_nt: TGTGCCAGCAGCTTAACGGGGTACAATGAGCAGTTCTTC
cdr3_aa: CASSLTGYNEQFF

d_call: .
clone_size: .
j_call: TRBJ1-4
v_call: TRBV9
cdr3_nt: TGTGCCAGCAGCCCCCTCGGGGGGGGCGTCGGATATGAAAAACTGTTTTTT
cdr3_aa: CASSPLGGGVGYEKLFF

d_call: .
clone_size: .
j_call: TRBJ2-1
v_call: TRBV6-1
cdr3_nt: TGTGCCAGCAGTGAAGGACTCTTCTGCTTCTTC
cdr3_aa: CASSEGLFCFF

d_call: .
clone_size: .
j_call: TRBJ1-1
v_call: TRBV10-2
cdr3_nt: TGCGCCAGCAGTGGGCAGGGTCACACTGAAGCTTTCTTT
cdr3_aa: CASSGQGHTEAFF

d_call: .
clone_size: .
j_call: TRBJ2-7
v_call: TRBV5-4
cdr3_nt: TGTGCCAGCAGCTTGACGTTGAGCAGTCGGACCCCGGACGAGCAGTACTTC
cdr3_aa: CASSLTLSSRTPDEQYF

d_call: .
clone_size: .
j_call: TRBJ1-2
v_call: TRBV4-1
cdr3_nt: TGCGCCAGCAGCCAAGATCTTACACTCAACTATGGCTACACCTTC
cdr3_aa: CASSQDLTLNYGYTF

d_call: TRBD1
clone_size: .
j_call: TRBJ1-2
v_call: TRBV27
cdr3_nt: TGTGCCAGCAGTTTAGATACCAGGGGGGCCAGGACGATTTATGGCTACACCTTC
cdr3_aa: CASSLDTRGARTIYGYTF

d_call: .
clone_size: .
j_call: TRBJ1-1
v_call: TRBV25-1
cdr3_nt: TGTGCCAGCAGCCACAGATACACTGAAGCTTTCTTT
cdr3_aa: CASSHRYTEAFF

d_call: .
clone_size: .
j_call: TRBJ1-2
v_call: TRBV10-1
cdr3_nt: TGCGCCAGCAGTGAGTCGACGGGTCGATCCTACACCTTC
cdr3_aa: CASSESTGRSYTF

d_call: .
clone_size: .
j_call: TRBJ2-7
v_call: TRBV6-1
cdr3_nt: TGTGCCAGCAGTTCTCAATACGAGCAGTACTTC
cdr3_aa: CASSSQYEQYF

d_call: TRBD2
clone_size: .
j_call: TRBJ2-3
v_call: TRBV5-1
cdr3_nt: TGCGCCAGCAGCTTGGCAGGCGGGGGGACCCCGGATACGCAGTATTTT
cdr3_aa: CASSLAGGGTPDTQYF

d_call: .
clone_size: .
j_call: TRBJ1-2
v_call: TRBV5-1
cdr3_nt: TGCGCCAGCAGCAAACCGGGGGGGAACTATGGCTACACCTTC
cdr3_aa: CASSKPGGNYGYTF

d_call: .
clone_size: .
j_call: TRBJ1-4
v_call: TRBV27
cdr3_nt: TGTGCCAGCAGTTTAGCAGGTGGAAATGAAAAACTGTTTTTT
cdr3_aa: CASSLAGGNEKLFF

d_call: .
clone_size: .
j_call: TRBJ2-5
v_call: TRBV7-8
cdr3_nt: TGTGCCAGCAGCCCAGCACTAAGACAGGGAGGAGAGACCCAGTACTTC
cdr3_aa: CASSPALRQGGETQYF

d_call: TRBD1
clone_size: .
j_call: TRBJ1-6
v_call: TRBV5-1
cdr3_nt: TGCGCCAGCAGGGGACAGTCGAATTCACCCCTCCACTTT
cdr3_aa: CASRGQSNSPLHF

d_call: .
clone_size: .
j_call: TRBJ1-1
v_call: TRBV7-9
cdr3_nt: TGTGCCAGCAGCACCGAAGGCCAGAACACTGAAGCTTTCTTT
cdr3_aa: CASSTEGQNTEAFF

d_call: TRBD1
clone_size: .
j_call: TRBJ1-2
v_call: TRBV7-8
cdr3_nt: TGTGCCAGCAGCTTAGCGCAGGGGGGAAACTATGGCTACACCTTC
cdr3_aa: CASSLAQGGNYGYTF

d_call: .
clone_size: .
j_call: TRBJ1-2
v_call: TRBV10-2
cdr3_nt: TGCGCCGCGACGGGGGAAGGTGGCTATGGCTACACCTTC
cdr3_aa: CAATGEGGYGYTF

d_call: .
clone_size: few
j_call: TRBJ2-6
v_call: TRBV19
cdr3_nt: TGTGCCAGTAGTATGGAAGGCTCTGGGGCCAACGTCCTGACTTTC
cdr3_aa: CASSMEGSGANVLTF

d_call: .
clone_size: .
j_call: TRBJ1-5
v_call: TRBV28
cdr3_nt: TGTGCCAGCAGTTTAGGAAACAATCGGCAGCCCCAGCATTTT
cdr3_aa: CASSLGNNRQPQHF

d_call: .
clone_size: .
j_call: TRBJ1-4
v_call: TRBV9
cdr3_nt: TGTGCCAGCAGCGTAGGTACGGGAGAAAAACTGTTTTTT
cdr3_aa: CASSVGTGEKLFF

d_call: .
clone_size: .
j_call: TRBJ2-5
v_call: TRBV7-9
cdr3_nt: TGTGCCAGCAGCCGCCAGGGGCAGGTCCAAGAGACCCAGTACTTC
cdr3_aa: CASSRQGQVQETQYF

d_call: .
clone_size: few
j_call: TRBJ1-2
v_call: TRBV7-9
cdr3_nt: TGTGCCAGCAGCTTAACGGGGGACTATGGCTACACCTTC
cdr3_aa: CASSLTGDYGYTF

d_call: TRBD1
clone_size: .
j_call: TRBJ1-1
v_call: TRBV5-1
cdr3_nt: TGCGCCAGCAGCAGCCAGACAGGGTCCATGAACACTGAAGCTTTCTTT
cdr3_aa: CASSSQTGSMNTEAFF

d_call: .
clone_size: few
j_call: TRBJ2-1
v_call: TRBV4-3
cdr3_nt: TGCGCCAGCAGCCAACAAGATGGGGGGGGACACTACAATGAGCAGTTCTTC
cdr3_aa: CASSQQDGGGHYNEQFF

d_call: .
clone_size: .
j_call: TRBJ2-1
v_call: TRBV9
cdr3_nt: TGTGCCAGCAGCGTGGGGGATTACAATGAGCAGTTCTTC
cdr3_aa: CASSVGDYNEQFF

d_call: .
clone_size: .
j_call: TRBJ1-5
v_call: TRBV5-1
cdr3_nt: TGCGCCAGCAGAGAAAGCAATCAGCCCCAGCATTTT
cdr3_aa: CASRESNQPQHF

d_call: TRBD1
clone_size: .
j_call: TRBJ2-2
v_call: TRBV7-6
cdr3_nt: TGTGCCAGCAGCCCCCGACCCGCTTTGACAGGGGCTTACACCGGGGAGCTGTTTTTT
cdr3_aa: CASSPRPALTGAYTGELFF

d_call: .
clone_size: .
j_call: TRBJ1-1
v_call: TRBV13
cdr3_nt: TGTGCCAGCAGCTTAGGACGCAGGAACACTGAAGCTTTCTTT
cdr3_aa: CASSLGRRNTEAFF

d_call: .
clone_size: .
j_call: TRBJ1-2
v_call: TRBV5-5
cdr3_nt: TGTGCCAGCAGCTTGAGTCAGGGACCTTCTAACTATGGCTACACCTTC
cdr3_aa: CASSLSQGPSNYGYTF

d_call: TRBD1
clone_size: .
j_call: TRBJ1-2
v_call: TRBV7-8
cdr3_nt: TGTGCCAGCAGCTTGGACAGGGTATCTGGCTACACCTTC
cdr3_aa: CASSLDRVSGYTF